A selection of T cell receptor beta chains follows, all from one sample in a study of T cell changes during pregnancy in multiple sclerosis. Method: immunoSEQ multiplex PCR; TCRdb's copy keeps in-frame clones and lacks some. Of approximately 82,000 clones listed, under 95% are singletons. The material was CD4+ T cells from peripheral blood mononuclear cells, obtained in the second trimester of pregnancy. These receptor sequences come from a female donor with multiple sclerosis, enrolled in a pregnancy study. Both conserved end residues are part of each CDR3. Fields, in order: D gene, J gene, V gene, clone size, CDR3 DNA, CDR3 protein. D genes are given only for firm matches. Some rows mark clone size as missing; the rest say once, few, many or name a class of expanded clone.

D: TRBD2; J: TRBJ2-5; V: TRBV5-4; size: once; DNA: TGTGCCAGCAGCTTGGGGGCGGGAGGTGTTCAAGAGACCCAGTACTTC; CDR3: CASSLGAGGVQETQYF
D: NA; J: TRBJ2-5; V: TRBV30; size: NA; DNA: TGTGCCTGGAGTGATGGGCAGACCCCCCAAGAGACCCAGTACTTC; CDR3: CAWSDGQTPQETQYF
D: TRBD1; J: TRBJ1-5; V: TRBV7-9; size: NA; DNA: TGTGCCAGCAGCGGGGGACGACAGGGCGGGCGCAATCAGCCCCAGCATTTT; CDR3: CASSGGRQGGRNQPQHF
D: TRBD2; J: TRBJ2-7; V: TRBV6-1; size: few; DNA: TGTGCCAGCAGTGCCAATCGACTAGCGGGGCCCTACGAGCAGTACTTC; CDR3: CASSANRLAGPYEQYF
D: NA; J: TRBJ2-3; V: TRBV5-4; size: NA; DNA: TGTGCCAGCAGTCGCGGGCCCCGAAGCACAGATACGCAGTATTTT; CDR3: CASSRGPRSTDTQYF
D: NA; J: TRBJ1-2; V: TRBV6-1; size: NA; DNA: TGTGCCAGCAGTCCCCGACTGATTACCTATGGCTACACCTTC; CDR3: CASSPRLITYGYTF
D: NA; J: TRBJ2-5; V: TRBV5-1; size: NA; DNA: TGCGCCAGCAGCCAGGACAGAGAGACCCAGTACTTC; CDR3: CASSQDRETQYF
D: NA; J: TRBJ2-5; V: TRBV11-2; size: NA; DNA: TGTGCCAGCAGCTCCCCCGGGCGGGGAGAGACCCAGTACTTC; CDR3: CASSSPGRGETQYF
D: NA; J: TRBJ2-3; V: TRBV29-1; size: NA; DNA: TGCAGCGTTGAAGATCGGTTGAAACTAAGCACAGATACGCAGTATTTT; CDR3: CSVEDRLKLSTDTQYF
D: TRBD1; J: TRBJ2-3; V: TRBV5-1; size: NA; DNA: TGCGCCAGCAGTAAACAGGGGCCCCCCGATACGCAGTATTTT; CDR3: CASSKQGPPDTQYF
D: TRBD1; J: TRBJ1-1; V: TRBV2; size: NA; DNA: TGTGCCAGCAGTGAAGCGAGGGCCTTACAGGGGGCAACTGAAGCTTTCTTT; CDR3: CASSEARALQGATEAFF
D: NA; J: TRBJ1-2; V: TRBV19; size: NA; DNA: TGTGCCAGTAGTATGCGGGGGGCCTATGGCTACACCTTC; CDR3: CASSMRGAYGYTF
D: NA; J: TRBJ2-2; V: TRBV7-3; size: once; DNA: TGTGCCAGCAGCTCCCCCCGAGTCGGGGAGCTGTTTTTT; CDR3: CASSSPRVGELFF
D: TRBD1; J: TRBJ1-2; V: TRBV2; size: NA; DNA: TGTGCCAGCCAACAGGGGACTAACTATGGCTACACCTTC; CDR3: CASQQGTNYGYTF
D: TRBD1; J: TRBJ2-5; V: TRBV4-1; size: few; DNA: TGCGCCAGCAGCCTTGGGACAGCCCAAGAGACCCAGTACTTC; CDR3: CASSLGTAQETQYF
D: TRBD1; J: TRBJ2-5; V: TRBV7-9; size: NA; DNA: TGTGCCAGTGCACGCGGACAGGGGCTGAAGACCCAGTACTTC; CDR3: CASARGQGLKTQYF
D: TRBD2; J: TRBJ2-1; V: TRBV5-1; size: NA; DNA: TGCGCCAGCAGCACCCTAGCGGGAGGAGTAAGCTCCTACAATGAGCAGTTCTTC; CDR3: CASSTLAGGVSSYNEQFF